Shown below are 31 T cell receptor beta chains from a single sample sequenced in a study of T cell responses to AZD1222 COVID-19 vaccine. Generated by immunoSEQ multiplex PCR, the TCRdb table keeps only in-frame clones and is missing some. The sample holds roughly 49,000 clones; 65% to 80% are singletons and the top ten take 5.5% to 8%. Specimen: peripheral blood, collected on day 0 of AZD1222 vaccination. These receptors were collected from an adult in good health.

This clone was seen a few times. The chain joins TRBV7-9 to TRBJ1-1; D is ambiguous. V gave up 3 bases and J gave up 6 bases, with 14 bases separating them. This CDR3 is 14 amino acids long. CDR1 is SEHNR and CDR2 is FQNEAQ in the germline V gene (reference sequence). The CDR3 DNA is TGTGCCAGCAGCTTTAGTGATAAGGGCCCTGAAGCTTTCTTT. It yields the protein CASSFSDKGPEAFF.

The chain combines TRBV3-1 (or the pseudogene TRBV3-2) with TRBJ1-2; D is perhaps TRBD1 (6 bases). This CDR3 is 14 amino acids long. V was pared by 4 bases and J by 4 bases, with 13 bases between. Germline lookup yields CDR1 LGHDT and CDR2 YNNKEL (reference sequence). The CDR3 protein is CASSPRGGAYGYTF. The CDR3 nucleotides read TGTGCCAGCAGCCCTAGGGGGGGCGCCTATGGCTACACCTTC.

This clone was detected a few times. V and J are TRBV28 and TRBJ2-1, with D uncertain. The CDR3 covers 12 residues. Trimming took off 3 bases at V and 10 bases at J, with 10 bases between the two ends. The germline V gene encodes CDR1 MDHEN and CDR2 SYDVKM. The CDR3 reads CASSLLGGEQFF. The CDR3 coding sequence is TGTGCCAGCAGTTTGCTGGGTGGAGAGCAGTTCTTC.

The chain's CDR3 is CASSITALANYGYTF. For the CDR3, the DNA is TGTGCCAGCAGCATTACAGCGTTAGCTAACTATGGCTACACCTTC. The rearrangement joins TRBV6-2 or TRBV6-3 to TRBJ1-2; the D is unclear. The V gene's germline CDR1 is MNHEY and CDR2 SVGEGT. Between the trimmed V and J ends, which lost 6 bases and 0 bases, there was a span of 14 bases. This CDR3 region has 15 residues.

The chain is built from TRBV5-1 and TRBJ1-1; D perhaps matches TRBD1 (5 bases). Looked up from germline, CDR1 is SGHRS and CDR2 is YFSETQ. The CDR3 loop spans 14 amino acids. V gave up 7 bases and J gave up 1 base, with 14 bases separating them. DNA of the CDR3: TGCGCCAGCGGGCCCGGGACGGCGAACACTGAAGCTTTCTTT. It codes for CASGPGTANTEAFF.

This chain joins TRBV28 and TRBJ2-4, with a weak D call TRBD2 (6 bases). There are 18 residues in the CDR3. The germline V and J ends were trimmed by 10 bases and 0 bases, with 25 bases remaining between them. Per germline, CDR1 MDHEN and CDR2 SYDVKM. CDR3 coding DNA: TGTGCCATCATCACCTTACCGGGGGAGCCTCTAGCCAAAAACATTCAGTACTTC. This translates into CAIITLPGEPLAKNIQYF.

This chain joins TRBV6-5 and TRBJ2-3; weak D call: TRBD2 (5 bases). The CDR3 loop spans 15 amino acids. Germline V gives CDR1 MNHEY, CDR2 SVGAGI. V was shortened by 9 bases and J by 0 bases, with 16 bases between the two germline ends. This CDR3 is CASGMLGASTDTQYF. The CDR3, as DNA: TGTGCCAGTGGAATGTTGGGAGCGAGCACAGATACGCAGTATTTT.

A single count supports this clone. The chain links TRBV2 to TRBJ1-3; D ambiguous. This CDR3 comprises 15 residues. Germline loops: CDR1 SNHLY, CDR2 FYNNEI. V lost 5 bases and J lost 1, with 12 bases in between. For the CDR3, the DNA is TGTGCCAGCAGTCCTCGAGAAGGTTCTGGAAACACCATATATTTT. Amino acids: CASSPREGSGNTIYF.

The chain carries TRBV10-3 and TRBJ1-5; D is uncertain. Deletions cut 6 bases from V and 5 bases from J, with 17 bases between. The germline gives CDR1 ENHRY, CDR2 SYGVKD. This CDR3 region has 15 residues. In DNA form, the CDR3 reads TGTGCCATCAGCCCGGGATGGGGAGGCGATCAGCCCCAGCATTTT. It codes for CAISPGWGGDQPQHF.

This chain links TRBV19 with TRBJ2-1, with D possibly TRBD2 on 6 matching bases. The CDR3 is 16 amino acids. V was trimmed by 0 bases and J by 4 bases, leaving 13 bases between them. Looked up from germline, CDR1 is LNHDA and CDR2 is SQIVND (reference sequence). CDR3 nucleotides: TGTGCCAGTAGTATAGATGGGTCAGGGACTTACAATGAGCAGTTCTTC. Translating it yields CASSIDGSGTYNEQFF. The variable domain in full, completed from reference TRBV19 and TRBJ2-1, reads DGGITQSPKYLFRKEGQNVTLSCEQNLNHDAMYWYRQDPGQGLRLIYYSQIVNDFQKGDIAEGYSVSREKKESFPLTVTSAQKNPTAFYLCASSIDGSGTYNEQFFGPGTRLTVL.

The V and J genes are TRBV11-2 and TRBJ2-2; 11 nucleotides line up with TRBD1. The CDR3 is made up of 17 amino acids. V shed 1 base, J shed 5 bases, and the junction held 6 bases outside the gene matches. In germline, CDR1 is SGHAT, CDR2 FQNNGV. CDR3 coding DNA: TGTGCCAGCAGCTTAGGATTGGGACAGGGGGTTACCGGGGAGCTGTTTTTT. Translation gives CASSLGLGQGVTGELFF.

This chain connects TRBV5-1 to TRBJ2-2; TRBD2 matches 8 bases. Trimming at V came to 0 bases and at J to 1 base, leaving 2 bases not matched to a gene. Germline V gives CDR1 SGHRS, CDR2 YFSETQ. The CDR3 consists of 16 residues. The CDR3, as DNA: TGCGCCAGCAGCTTGGTTAGCGGGAAGAACACCGGGGAGCTGTTTTTT. It yields the protein CASSLVSGKNTGELFF.

The genes are TRBV10-3 and TRBJ1-2; 7 nucleotides agree with TRBD1. Germline V gene lookup returns CDR1 ENHRY and CDR2 SYGVKD. The V segment lost 4 bases and the J segment 6 bases; nucleotides outside the gene matches: 5. The CDR3 contains 13 residues. CDR3 in amino acids: CAISGQGFDGYTF. CDR3 bases: TGTGCCATCAGTGGACAGGGTTTTGATGGCTACACCTTC.

The chain employs TRBV28 and TRBJ1-2, with 7 bases identical to TRBD1. After removal of 5 bases from V and 6 bases from J, the junction contained 3 bases not matched to a gene. The CDR3 runs 12 residues. Germline V gene lookup returns CDR1 MDHEN and CDR2 SYDVKM. The CDR3 DNA follows: TGTGCCAGCAGTAAACAGGGGAATGGCTACACCTTC. Encoded protein: CASSKQGNGYTF.

The chain employs TRBV7-2 and TRBJ1-2; unclear D gene. Per the germline V gene, CDR1 is SGHTA and CDR2 is FQGNSA. This CDR3 is 11 amino acids long. The ends were cut back, 2 bases at V and 5 bases at J, with 3 bases in the middle. The CDR3: CASSLKYGYTF. For the CDR3, the DNA is TGTGCCAGCAGCTTAAAGTATGGCTACACCTTC.

The chain links TRBV4-1 to TRBJ1-4; 8 bases line up with TRBD1. CDR3 length: 17 residues. V dropped 0 bases and J dropped 8; count of bases not matched to a gene: 11. CDR1 MGHRA and CDR2 YSYEKL come from the germline V gene. This CDR3 is CASSQEGQAGGVEKLFF. The CDR3 bases are TGCGCCAGCAGCCAAGAAGGTCAGGCAGGGGGCGTGGAAAAACTGTTTTTT.

The chain uses TRBV18 and TRBJ1-1, with 7 bases fitting TRBD1. Germline loops: CDR1 KGHSH, CDR2 LQKENI. Germline trimming cut 6 bases from V and 1 base from J; bases unmatched to any gene: 8. The CDR3 spans 15 residues. CDR3 in DNA: TGTGCCAGCTCCCCATTTGGACAGGCGAACACTGAAGCTTTCTTT. Its protein product is CASSPFGQANTEAFF.

The chain uses TRBV6-1 and TRBJ2-6; a weak D match, TRBD2 (6 bases). Germline V gene data show CDR1 as MNHNS and CDR2 as SASEGT. The CDR3 covers 16 residues. The V end lost 4 bases, the J end lost 0 bases, and 10 bases lay between the germline ends. CDR3 bases: TGTGCCAGCAGTGCACGGGGGAACTCTGGGGCCAACGTCCTGACTTTC. Translation: CASSARGNSGANVLTF.

The J gene is TRBJ1-4, the V gene TRBV28; 7 bases agree with TRBD1. Germline V lookup: CDR1 MDHEN, CDR2 SYDVKM. The CDR3 contains 15 residues. Unmatched junction bases numbered 3, after V lost 4 bases and J lost 1 base. CDR3 protein: CASSSTGITNEKLFF. CDR3 nucleotide sequence: TGTGCCAGCAGTTCGACAGGGATAACTAATGAAAAACTGTTTTTT. Based on the CDR3 plus reference TRBV28 and TRBJ1-4, the full variable domain is DVKVTQSSRYLVKRTGEKVFLECVQDMDHENMFWYRQDPGLGLRLIYFSYDVKMKEKGDIPEGYSVSREKKERFSLILESASTNQTSMYLCASSSTGITNEKLFFGSGTQLSVL.

The chain carries TRBV5-4 and TRBJ2-5, with D possibly being TRBD2 (5 bases). V lost 2 bases and J lost 2, with 7 bases in between. Germline loops: CDR1 SGHNT, CDR2 YYREEE (reference sequence). The CDR3 consists of 13 residues. CDR3 loop: CASSFKRQETQYF. In DNA, the CDR3 is TGTGCCAGCAGCTTTAAGCGGCAAGAGACCCAGTACTTC.

The chain recombines TRBV28 with TRBJ2-1, with 10 positions matching TRBD2. The trim removed 6 bases at V and 1 base at J, leaving 3 bases unmatched. Germline lookup yields CDR1 MDHEN and CDR2 SYDVKM. This CDR3 is 15 amino acids long. This CDR3 reads CASRHSGRSYNEQFF. Here the CDR3 DNA reads TGTGCCAGCAGGCATAGCGGGAGGTCCTACAATGAGCAGTTCTTC.

The rearrangement joins TRBV3-1 (or the pseudogene TRBV3-2) to TRBJ1-4; perhaps TRBD1 as D (5 bases). The V gene's germline CDR1 is LGHDT and CDR2 YNNKEL (reference sequence). This CDR3 contains 15 residues. V lost 6 bases and J 4 bases, leaving 15 bases between the germline ends. CDR3: CASSRSGWGNEKLFF. The CDR3 bases are TGTGCCAGCAGTCGGTCAGGGTGGGGTAATGAAAAACTGTTTTTT.

The chain joins TRBV12-3 or TRBV12-4 to TRBJ2-7; D is unresolved. The CDR3 sequence is 11 residues long. V was clipped by 6 bases and J by 7 bases, with 10 bases between them. The CDR3 nucleotides read TGTGCCAGCAGCCCCGGTGGGGAGCAGTACTTC. Translating it yields CASSPGGEQYF.

CDR3 in DNA: TGTGCCAGCAGTTCCGGACTAGCGGCCTACGAGCAGTACTTC. It specifies CASSSGLAAYEQYF. This rearrangement joins TRBV27 to TRBJ2-7; 10 bases map to TRBD2. Trimming at V came to 4 bases and at J to 2 bases, leaving 2 bases not matched to a gene. This CDR3 contains 14 residues. Germline CDR1 MNHEY, CDR2 SMNVEV (reference sequence).

The chain recombines TRBV28 with TRBJ2-7; 8 nucleotides align to TRBD1. Germline V CDR1 and CDR2: MDHEN, SYDVKM. CDR3 length: 12 residues. Trimming removed 5 bases from V and 6 bases from J; junction bases left unmatched: 3. The CDR3 region has the DNA TGTGCCAGCAGTGGACAGGGTTCCGAGCAGTACTTC. Protein sequence: CASSGQGSEQYF. The full variable domain, rest sourced from reference TRBV28 and TRBJ2-7, is DVKVTQSSRYLVKRTGEKVFLECVQDMDHENMFWYRQDPGLGLRLIYFSYDVKMKEKGDIPEGYSVSREKKERFSLILESASTNQTSMYLCASSGQGSEQYFGPGTRLTVT.

This chain joins TRBV6-5 and TRBJ1-6; no definite D call. The CDR3 runs 13 residues. With 3 bases removed from V and 7 bases from J, the gap between germline ends came to 7 bases. CDR1 and CDR2 (germline): MNHEY, SVGAGI. As DNA, the CDR3 is TGTGCCAGCAGTTATGACAAAAATTCACCCCTCCACTTT. Translated, it gives CASSYDKNSPLHF.

The chain recombines TRBV27 with TRBJ2-1; 9 positions agree with TRBD2. CDR3 length: 16 residues. J was trimmed by 5 bases and V by 2 bases; bases with no gene match: 7. In germline, CDR1 is MNHEY, CDR2 SMNVEV (reference sequence). The CDR3 protein is CASSLQRLAANNEQFF. The DNA of the CDR3 is TGTGCCAGCAGTTTACAACGACTAGCGGCTAACAATGAGCAGTTCTTC.

The chain couples TRBV19 to TRBJ2-1; the D is unclear. Germline lookup yields CDR1 LNHDA and CDR2 SQIVND (reference sequence). Trimming cost V 5 bases and J 3 bases, with 8 bases left between them. The CDR3 runs to 13 residues. The CDR3 DNA sequence: TGTGCCAGTAGTTCGGCCGGCTACAATGAGCAGTTCTTC. It is translated as CASSSAGYNEQFF.

The chain links TRBV6-5 to TRBJ2-5; 9 bases agree with TRBD1. Germline V gives CDR1 MNHEY, CDR2 SVGAGI. The CDR3 length is 15 residues. V was clipped by 7 bases and J by 2 bases; unmatched bases: 8. The CDR3 reads CASTLGQGSQETQYF. DNA for the CDR3: TGTGCCAGCACCCTAGGACAGGGGAGTCAAGAGACCCAGTACTTC.

The chain employs TRBV11-3 and TRBJ2-3; TRBD2 matches 7 bases. Looked up from germline, CDR1 is SGHNT and CDR2 is YENEEA. The CDR3 length is 14 residues. CDR3 amino acids: CAQWGGPPTDTQYF. CDR3 in DNA: TGTGCACAATGGGGGGGACCTCCCACAGATACGCAGTATTTT.

The rearrangement links TRBV5-5 to TRBJ2-5; D call uncertain. Deletions cut 1 base from V and 2 bases from J, with 6 bases between. CDR1 and CDR2 (germline): SGHKS, YYEKEE (reference sequence). CDR3 length: 13 amino acids. As DNA, the CDR3 is TGTGCCAGCAGCTTGCAGGCTCAAGAGACCCAGTACTTC. Translated: CASSLQAQETQYF.